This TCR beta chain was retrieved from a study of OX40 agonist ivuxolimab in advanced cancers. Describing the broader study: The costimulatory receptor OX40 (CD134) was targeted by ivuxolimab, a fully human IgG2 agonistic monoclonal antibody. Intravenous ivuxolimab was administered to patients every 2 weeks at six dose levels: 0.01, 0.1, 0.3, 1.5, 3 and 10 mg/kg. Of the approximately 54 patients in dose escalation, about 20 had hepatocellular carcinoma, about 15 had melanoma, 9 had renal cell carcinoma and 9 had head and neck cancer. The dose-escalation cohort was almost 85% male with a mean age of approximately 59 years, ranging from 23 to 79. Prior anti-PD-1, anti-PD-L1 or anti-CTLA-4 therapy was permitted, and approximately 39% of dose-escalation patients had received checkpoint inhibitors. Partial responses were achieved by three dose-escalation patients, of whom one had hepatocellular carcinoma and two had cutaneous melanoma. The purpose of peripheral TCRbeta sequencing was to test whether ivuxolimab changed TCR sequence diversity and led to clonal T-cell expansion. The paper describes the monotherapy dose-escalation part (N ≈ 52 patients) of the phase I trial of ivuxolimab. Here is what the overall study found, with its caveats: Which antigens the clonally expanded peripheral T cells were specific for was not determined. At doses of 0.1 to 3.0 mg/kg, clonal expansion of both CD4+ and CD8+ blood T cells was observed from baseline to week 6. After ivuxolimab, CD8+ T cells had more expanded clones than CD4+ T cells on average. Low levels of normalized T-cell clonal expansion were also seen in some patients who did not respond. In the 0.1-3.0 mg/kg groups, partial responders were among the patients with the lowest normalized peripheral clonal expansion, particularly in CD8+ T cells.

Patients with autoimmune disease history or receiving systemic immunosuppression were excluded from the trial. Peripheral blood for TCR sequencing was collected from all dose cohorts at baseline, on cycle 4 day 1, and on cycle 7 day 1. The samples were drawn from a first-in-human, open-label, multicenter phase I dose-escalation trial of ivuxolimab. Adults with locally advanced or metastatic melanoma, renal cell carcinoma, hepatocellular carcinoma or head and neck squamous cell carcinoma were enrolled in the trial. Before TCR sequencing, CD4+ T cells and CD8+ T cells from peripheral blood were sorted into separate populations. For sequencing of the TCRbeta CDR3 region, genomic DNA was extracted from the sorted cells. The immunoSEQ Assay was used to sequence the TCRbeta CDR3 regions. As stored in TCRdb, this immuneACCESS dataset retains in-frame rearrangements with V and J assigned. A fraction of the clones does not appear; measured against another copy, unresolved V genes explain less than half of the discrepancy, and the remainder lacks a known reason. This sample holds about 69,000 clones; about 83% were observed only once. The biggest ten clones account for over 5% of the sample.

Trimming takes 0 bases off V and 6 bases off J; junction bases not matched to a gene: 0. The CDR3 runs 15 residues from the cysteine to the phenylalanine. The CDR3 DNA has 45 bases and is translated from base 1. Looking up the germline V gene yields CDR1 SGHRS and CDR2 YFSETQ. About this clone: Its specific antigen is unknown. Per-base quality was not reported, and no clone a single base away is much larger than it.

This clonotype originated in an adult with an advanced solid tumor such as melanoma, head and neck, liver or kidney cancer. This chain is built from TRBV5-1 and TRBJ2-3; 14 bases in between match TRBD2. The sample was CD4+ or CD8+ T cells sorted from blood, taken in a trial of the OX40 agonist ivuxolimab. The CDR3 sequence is CASSLGTSGRDTQYF. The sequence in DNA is TGCGCCAGCAGCTTGGGGACTAGCGGGAGGGATACGCAGTATTTT.